A single sample gave rise to the 3 T cell receptor beta chains below, sequenced in a study of T cell responses to AZD1222 COVID-19 vaccine (dated by TCRdb to about 2021). The time point label, as the study defines it: baseline before first vaccination. Libraries came from the immunoSEQ multiplex PCR assay. TCRdb provides this immuneACCESS table in a form limited to in-frame rearrangements. Some clones are lacking; in checked studies, under half of them reflect an unresolved V gene, and why the rest are absent is not known. This sample holds some 140,000 clones; 85% to 95% were observed only once. The ten biggest clones cover around 2.8% of the sample. Sequencing used peripheral blood, obtained on day 0 of AZD1222 vaccination. Receptors originate from an adult in good health.

This clone showed up just once. Written as DNA, the CDR3 is TGTGCCAGTAGTGACACTGAAGCTTTCTTT. This sequence encodes CASSDTEAFF. The V and J genes are TRBV19 and TRBJ1-1; D is unclear. Deletions cut 5 bases from V and 3 bases from J, with 1 base between. The germline gives CDR1 LNHDA, CDR2 SQIVND (reference sequence). The CDR3 is 10 amino acids.

Remarks on this clone: In the same sample, other DNA sequences code for this CDR3. This chain links TRBV11-2 with TRBJ2-3; D remains unclear. The length of the CDR3 is 12 residues. Per the germline V gene, CDR1 is SGHAT and CDR2 is FQNNGV. Trimming took off 3 bases at V and 4 bases at J, with 5 bases between the two ends. The CDR3 loop is CASSLAADTQYF. Written as DNA, the CDR3 is TGTGCCAGCAGCTTGGCTGCAGATACGCAGTATTTT.

This chain connects TRBV11-3 to TRBJ2-3, with D unresolved. The V gene lost 0 bases and the J gene lost 5 bases, with 0 bases spanning the gap. CDR3 length equals 11 residues. Germline loops: CDR1 SGHNT, CDR2 YENEEA. The CDR3 sequence is CASSLEDTQYF. In DNA, the CDR3 is TGTGCCAGCAGCTTAGAAGATACGCAGTATTTT.